This TCR beta chain emerged from a study of blood T cell repertoires in COVID-19. From germline, CDR1 is SEHNR and CDR2 FQNEAQ (reference sequence). J lost 3 bases, V lost 6 bases, and 10 bases had no gene match. The CDR3 has 16 amino acids. TCRdb's table, derived via immunoSEQ multiplex PCR, lists solely in-frame clones and lacks some. The table includes 130,000 to 150,000 clones, around 87% detected once. The rearrangement links TRBV7-9 to TRBJ1-2, with TRBD1 matching over 10 bases. This TCR was sampled from a woman in her forties with acute or convalescent COVID-19. Sequenced input: peripheral blood. CDR3 sequence (DNA): TGTGCCAGCAGTTCCCCCGGGGACAGGGGAGACTATGGCTACACCTTC. Translating it yields CASSSPGDRGDYGYTF.